The clone carrying this TCR beta chain came up a few times. Its antigen is unknown. The PCR was carried out with 60 Vbeta primers and 13 Jbeta primers. Generated by immunoSEQ multiplex PCR, the TCRdb table keeps only in-frame clones and is missing some. Of around 150,000 clones in the sample, about 72% were seen once. Germline V gene data show CDR1 as SGHTA and CDR2 as FQGTGA. This CDR3 has 13 residues. V was clipped by 1 base and J by 5 bases, with 8 bases between them. The record originates from a study of cytomegalovirus exposure and HLA in healthy donors. Study as a whole: Caucasian-associated ancestry cluster membership applied to approximately 81% of about 370 genotyped donors.

Study-wide findings and caveats: Most observed TCR sequences were rare, whereas some public TCRs were detected in many donors. Reports indicated that the classifier achieved high specificity and sensitivity in diagnosing cytomegalovirus status.

The chain carries TRBV7-3 and TRBJ2-5; D is uncertain. This sequence was found in a man in his fifties or sixties in good health and CMV-seronegative. The specimen was PBMCs. The CDR3 DNA sequence: TGTGCCAGCAGCTTAAGTTCCCGGGAGACCCAGTACTTC. It is translated as CASSLSSRETQYF.